The sample holds many counts of the clone carrying this T cell receptor beta chain. The antigen is not known. The source of the sample is a study of T cells in Graves' hyperthyroidism and ophthalmopathy. Whole-study findings and limits: Most expanded thyroid clonotypes above 0.001 also appeared in blood.

The CDR3 regions of TCR beta were amplified from RNA transcripts. TCR CDR3 regions were first amplified by RT-PCR with HTBI primers. MiXCR, applied by TCRdb to the multiplex PCR reads, yields one record per CDR3 protein. The data contain about 480,000 distinct CDR3 sequences, approximately 25% of them seen just once; the ten biggest clones take up about 11%. This CDR3 is 15 amino acids long. Losses at the gene ends were 4 bases for V and 5 bases for J; bases not matched to a gene: 8. Germline CDR1 MRHNA, CDR2 SNTAGT. The sample comprised blood. The chain links TRBV6-4 to TRBJ2-7; 10 bases map to TRBD1. The sequence derives from a woman in her 30s with Graves' ophthalmopathy. DNA of the CDR3: TGTGCCAGCAGTGGACAGGGGGCGTTCTACGACGAGCAGTACTTC. As protein: CASSGQGAFYDEQYF.